A selection of T cell receptor beta chains follows, all from one sample in a study of cytomegalovirus exposure and HLA in healthy donors. The method was immunoSEQ multiplex PCR; TCRdb's version includes in-frame clones alone and lacks a portion of them. The sample holds roughly 110,000 clones, roughly 82% seen once. The sample comprised PBMCs. The receptors shown here come from a male donor in good health and CMV-seronegative. The CDR3 runs from the conserved cysteine through the conserved F or W. The D gene is left open where the match is weak. Clone size, where shown, is once, few, many, or a class for clones that have expanded.

d_call	clone_size	j_call	v_call	cdr3_aa	cdr3_nt
TRBD1	-	TRBJ1-1	TRBV6-5	CASRGQKNTEAFF	TGTGCCAGCAGGGGACAGAAGAACACTGAAGCTTTCTTT
TRBD2	-	TRBJ2-7	TRBV30	CAWRLAGGSEQYF	TGTGCCTGGAGATTAGCGGGAGGGTCCGAGCAGTATTTC
TRBD2	-	TRBJ2-1	TRBV15	CATSARGGEVGYNEQFF	TGTGCCACCAGCGCCCGGGGAGGGGAGGTGGGTTACAATGAGCAGTTCTTC
-	-	TRBJ1-4	TRBV5-1	CASSFRPPPDSATNEKLFF	TGCGCCAGCAGCTTTAGGCCTCCTCCCGACTCAGCAACTAATGAAAAACTGTTTTTT
-	-	TRBJ2-7	TRBV4-1	CASRPRIGQNSYEQYF	TGCGCCAGCAGACCCAGAATTGGACAAAATTCCTACGAGCAGTACTTC
-	-	TRBJ2-1	TRBV7-9	CASSFGRVSSYNEQFF	TGTGCCAGCAGCTTCGGGCGGGTCAGCTCCTACAATGAGCAGTTCTTC
TRBD2	-	TRBJ2-3	TRBV2	CASSRTSVSDTQYF	TGTGCCAGCAGCAGGACTAGCGTTTCCGATACGCAGTATTTT
TRBD1	-	TRBJ1-2	TRBV28	CASSIGQGHYGYTF	TGTGCCAGCAGTATTGGACAGGGTCACTATGGCTACACCTTC
TRBD2	-	TRBJ2-1	TRBV10-2	CASSEKRASGRADNEQFF	TGCGCCAGCAGTGAGAAGCGGGCTAGCGGGAGGGCCGACAATGAGCAGTTCTTC
-	-	TRBJ2-7	TRBV19	CASSIGQASSYEQYF	TGTGCCAGTAGTATCGGTCAGGCCAGCTCCTACGAGCAGTACTTC
-	few	TRBJ2-2	TRBV19	CASSIQLQTGELFF	TGTGCCAGTAGTATACAGCTACAGACCGGGGAGCTGTTTTTT
-	-	TRBJ2-3	TRBV28	CASSLWRVQNTQYF	TGTGCCAGCAGTTTATGGAGGGTGCAGAATACGCAGTATTTT
-	-	TRBJ2-7	TRBV30	CAWRTGHRQYF	TGTGCCTGGAGAACAGGACACCGGCAGTACTTC
-	-	TRBJ2-3	TRBV10-2	CASREKRIHTDTQYF	TGCGCCAGCCGGGAGAAAAGGATCCACACAGATACGCAGTATTTT
-	-	TRBJ2-1	TRBV5-5	CVTPRREAYNEQFF	TGTGTTACACCCCGGCGGGAAGCTTACAATGAGCAGTTCTTC
-	-	TRBJ1-1	TRBV4-2	CASSQASGGKAFF	TGTGCCAGCAGCCAAGCGAGCGGGGGAAAAGCTTTCTTT
TRBD1	-	TRBJ2-7	TRBV10-3	CAISESAGQGALRQYF	TGTGCCATCAGTGAGTCAGCGGGACAGGGGGCGCTTAGGCAGTACTTC
TRBD1	once	TRBJ1-2	TRBV2	CASSFKDREGYGYTF	TGTGCCAGCAGCTTTAAGGACAGGGAAGGGTATGGCTACACCTTC
TRBD1	once	TRBJ1-2	TRBV6-5	CASSTPTGVQGYTF	TGTGCCAGCAGTACGCCGACAGGGGTTCAAGGCTACACCTTC
-	-	TRBJ2-4	TRBV27	CASSSPRGAKNIQYF	TGTGCCAGCAGTTCCCCCCGAGGAGCCAAAAACATTCAGTACTTC
-	few	TRBJ1-4	TRBV10-2	CASKDDGRDEKLFF	TGCGCCAGCAAAGACGATGGCAGGGATGAAAAACTGTTTTTT
TRBD2	-	TRBJ2-3	TRBV9	CASSTSGTSTDTQYF	TGTGCCAGCAGTACCAGCGGGACTAGCACAGATACGCAGTATTTT
-	few	TRBJ2-7	TRBV30	CAWSVQAYEQYF	TGTGCCTGGAGTGTACAGGCCTACGAGCAGTACTTC
TRBD2	-	TRBJ2-7	TRBV7-2	CASSSRLAGGGEQYF	TGTGCCAGCAGCTCCCGACTAGCGGGGGGGGGCGAGCAGTACTTC
-	once	TRBJ2-1	TRBV4-2	CASSQGPWSGSSSYNEQFF	TGTGCCAGCAGCCAAGGGCCCTGGAGCGGGTCTAGCTCCTACAATGAGCAGTTCTTC
-	-	TRBJ2-5	TRBV29-1	CSVNRGSAETQYF	TGCAGCGTGAATCGGGGTAGCGCGGAGACCCAGTACTTC
TRBD2	-	TRBJ2-5	TRBV5-1	CASNLGGARETQYF	TGCGCCAGCAACCTCGGGGGGGCACGAGAGACCCAGTACTTC
TRBD1	once	TRBJ1-5	TRBV12-5	CASAITRGQGNQPQHF	TGTGCTAGTGCCATAACTAGGGGACAGGGAAATCAGCCCCAGCATTTT
TRBD2	-	TRBJ2-5	TRBV6-1	CASSEFPGTSGGETQYF	TGTGCCAGCAGTGAATTCCCCGGGACTAGCGGAGGGGAGACCCAGTACTTC
TRBD1	-	TRBJ2-5	TRBV5-1	CASSLGQGRNQETQYF	TGCGCCAGCAGCTTGGGACAGGGAAGGAATCAAGAGACCCAGTACTTC
-	few	TRBJ1-2	TRBV30	CAWRDYQGTNYGYTF	TGTGCCTGGAGGGATTATCAGGGTACCAACTATGGCTACACCTTC
-	-	TRBJ2-1	TRBV2	CASRYQVNEQFF	TGTGCCAGCAGATATCAGGTAAATGAGCAGTTCTTC
-	-	TRBJ1-5	TRBV18	CASSGAPGSNQPQHF	TGTGCCAGCTCAGGTGCTCCCGGTTCCAATCAGCCCCAGCATTTT
TRBD1	-	TRBJ2-7	TRBV14	CASSRDRSYEQYF	TGTGCCAGCAGCCGGGACAGGTCCTACGAGCAGTACTTC
-	few	TRBJ1-2	TRBV7-2	CASSPGQLYGYTF	TGTGCCAGCAGCCCCGGACAGCTCTATGGCTACACCTTC
TRBD1	-	TRBJ2-1	TRBV10-3	CAISDPGQVYNEQFF	TGTGCCATCAGTGACCCGGGACAGGTTTATAATGAGCAGTTCTTC
TRBD2	few	TRBJ2-1	TRBV4-1	CASSQEGSGRSSNEQFF	TGCGCCAGCAGCCAAGAAGGCAGCGGGAGGTCTTCCAATGAGCAGTTCTTC
TRBD1	-	TRBJ1-2	TRBV27	CASSPDRVNYGYTF	TGTGCCAGCAGTCCTGACAGGGTTAACTATGGCTACACCTTC
TRBD2	-	TRBJ2-7	TRBV19	CASSMGLAGTYEQYF	TGTGCCAGTAGTATGGGGCTAGCGGGAACCTACGAGCAGTACTTC
TRBD1	-	TRBJ2-3	TRBV6-1	CACSRPASDRDTQYF	TGTGCCTGTTCGAGACCGGCTTCGGACAGGGATACGCAGTATTTT
TRBD1	-	TRBJ1-5	TRBV7-6	CASSQSGTVSNQPQHF	TGTGCCAGCAGCCAATCCGGGACAGTTAGCAATCAGCCCCAGCATTTT
-	-	TRBJ1-3	TRBV4-1	CASSQVGREVRNTIYF	TGCGCCAGCAGCCAAGTCGGCAGGGAGGTGCGAAACACCATATATTTT
TRBD1	-	TRBJ2-3	TRBV7-9	CASSRTGRSTDTQYF	TGTGCCAGCAGCAGGACAGGGCGCAGCACAGATACGCAGTATTTT
TRBD1	-	TRBJ2-7	TRBV10-1	CASSDSKTGTGALKKYF	TGCGCCAGCAGTGACTCAAAAACCGGGACAGGGGCTTTAAAGAAGTACTTC
-	-	TRBJ2-5	TRBV7-9	CASSPTGRVGETQYF	TGTGCCAGCAGCCCAACCGGCAGGGTCGGGGAGACCCAGTACTTC
-	-	TRBJ2-1	TRBV7-2	CASSPRQTYNEQFF	TGTGCCAGCAGCCCCAGACAGACCTACAATGAGCAGTTCTTC
-	-	TRBJ2-7	TRBV29-1	CSVVRDSYEQYF	TGCAGCGTGGTCCGGGACTCCTACGAGCAGTACTTC
TRBD1	-	TRBJ1-2	TRBV28	CASSSTDRGKLDYGYTF	TGTGCCAGCAGTTCAACGGACAGGGGGAAACTAGACTATGGCTACACCTTC